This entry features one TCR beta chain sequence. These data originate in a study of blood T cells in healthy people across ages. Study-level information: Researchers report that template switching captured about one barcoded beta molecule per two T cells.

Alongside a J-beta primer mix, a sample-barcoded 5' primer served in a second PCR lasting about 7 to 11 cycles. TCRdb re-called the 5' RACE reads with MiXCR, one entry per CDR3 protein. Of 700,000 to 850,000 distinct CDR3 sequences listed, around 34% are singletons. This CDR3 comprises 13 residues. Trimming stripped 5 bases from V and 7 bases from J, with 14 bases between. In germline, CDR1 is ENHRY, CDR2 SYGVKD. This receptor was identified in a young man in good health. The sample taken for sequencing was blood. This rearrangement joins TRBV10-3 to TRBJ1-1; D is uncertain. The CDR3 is CAISIREDSEAFF. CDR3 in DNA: TGTGCCATCAGTATAAGGGAGGATAGTGAAGCTTTCTTT.